Listed here are 20 T cell receptor beta chains from one sample, sequenced in a study of blood T cell repertoires in COVID-19. Method: immunoSEQ multiplex PCR; TCRdb's copy keeps in-frame clones and lacks some. The data show 45,000 to 65,000 clones, roughly 84% seen once. Sequencing was performed on peripheral blood. Receptor source: a man at least 80 years old in a cohort sampled during active COVID-19.

In its sample, this clone was seen a few times. The V gene is TRBV5-6, the J gene TRBJ2-1; D is undetermined. The germline gives CDR1 SGHDT, CDR2 YYEEEE. The V gene lost 0 bases and the J gene lost 11 bases, with 12 bases spanning the gap. The CDR3 extends over 13 amino acids. The CDR3 bases are TGTGCCAGCAGCTTGGGGCAGAGACACCAGCAGTTCTTC. Translated: CASSLGQRHQQFF.

This chain connects TRBV24-1 to TRBJ2-2; TRBD2 might be the D (6 bases). Germline values: CDR1 KGHDR, CDR2 SFDVKD. CDR3 size: 16 residues. Trimming stripped 7 bases from V and 0 bases from J, with 14 bases between. CDR3: CATSNSGVANTGELFF. The CDR3 nucleotides are TGTGCCACCAGCAATAGCGGAGTCGCGAACACCGGGGAGCTGTTTTTT.

The V gene is TRBV3-1 (or the pseudogene TRBV3-2), the J gene TRBJ2-1, with 11 bases that match TRBD2. This CDR3 is 16 amino acids long. Per germline, CDR1 LGHDT and CDR2 YNNKEL (reference sequence). Trimming at V came to 0 bases and at J to 5 bases, leaving 3 bases not matched to a gene. The DNA for the CDR3 is TGTGCCAGCAGCCAAGAAATGACTAGCGGGAACAATGAGCAGTTCTTC. It translates to CASSQEMTSGNNEQFF.

This clone has only a few counts. The gene calls are TRBV5-1 and TRBJ1-2; possible D gene TRBD1, 6 bases. The ends were cut back, 0 bases at V and 7 bases at J, with 19 bases in the middle. From germline, CDR1 is SGHRS and CDR2 YFSETQ. This CDR3 contains 16 residues. CDR3 sequence: CASSLGPYRELGGYTF. The CDR3 nucleotides read TGCGCCAGCAGCTTGGGACCGTACAGGGAATTAGGTGGCTACACCTTC.

The V gene is TRBV12-5, the J gene TRBJ2-5; TRBD1 aligns across 8 bases. V shed 1 base, J shed 5 bases, and the junction held 6 bases outside the gene matches. This CDR3 spans 15 amino acids. Germline values: CDR1 LGHNT, CDR2 FRNRAP. The CDR3 spells CASGLGRQGLETQYF. CDR3 nucleotide sequence: TGTGCTAGTGGTTTGGGACGACAGGGGTTGGAGACCCAGTACTTC.

The gene calls are TRBV27 and TRBJ1-5, with D tentatively TRBD1 (5 bases). The CDR3 has 16 residues. CDR1 is MNHEY and CDR2 is SMNVEV in the germline V gene (reference sequence). V was clipped by 0 bases and J by 6 bases, with 15 bases between them. This CDR3 reads CASSLSSLGRAQPQHF. CDR3 in DNA: TGTGCCAGCAGTTTATCGAGTCTCGGCAGGGCTCAGCCCCAGCATTTT.

The chain uses TRBV19 and TRBJ2-2; D may be TRBD2 (5 bases). The CDR3 is made up of 12 amino acids. Germline CDR1 reads LNHDA; CDR2 reads SQIVND (reference sequence). With 11 bases removed from V and 4 bases from J, the gap between germline ends came to 11 bases. The chain's CDR3 is CAVEGSTGELFF. CDR3 bases: TGTGCCGTAGAGGGCTCCACCGGGGAGCTGTTTTTT.

The chain joins TRBV5-4 to TRBJ2-5; a weak D match, TRBD2 (7 bases). V was cut by 4 bases and J by 0 bases, with 16 bases left in between. This CDR3 region has 16 residues. The germline gives CDR1 SGHNT, CDR2 YYREEE (reference sequence). This chain's CDR3 is CASSLGGAQNQETQYF. CDR3 nucleotides: TGTGCCAGCAGCCTTGGGGGGGCGCAAAACCAAGAGACCCAGTACTTC.

CDR3 bases: TGTGCCAGCAGCCAAGCCGGGAGGGATAATCAGCCCCAGCATTTT. It encodes CASSQAGRDNQPQHF. The chain employs TRBV3-1 (or the pseudogene TRBV3-2) and TRBJ1-5; D remains unclear. The CDR3 consists of 15 residues. Germline lookup yields CDR1 LGHDT and CDR2 YNNKEL (reference sequence). With 1 base removed from V and 4 bases from J, the gap between germline ends came to 11 bases.

The J gene is TRBJ2-5, the V gene TRBV6-5; 8 nucleotides match TRBD1. The CDR3 has 13 residues. Germline trimming cut 7 bases from V and 5 bases from J; bases unmatched to any gene: 6. The germline V gene has CDR1 MNHEY and CDR2 SVGAGI. DNA for the CDR3: TGTGCCAGCACCACAGGGGGTCGGGAGACCCAGTACTTC. It encodes CASTTGGRETQYF.

The chain couples TRBV5-6 to TRBJ2-5; the match to TRBD2 covers 12 bases. The CDR3 has 17 amino acids. V was pared by 2 bases and J by 4 bases, with 9 bases of the junction left unmatched. Germline values: CDR1 SGHDT, CDR2 YYEEEE. For the CDR3, the DNA is TGTGCCAGCAGCTTTAGAACTAGCGGGGGGAGGGGAGAGACCCAGTACTTC. Protein product: CASSFRTSGGRGETQYF.

CDR3 residues: CASSFGTGSYNEQFF. In DNA form, the CDR3 reads TGTGCCAGCAGCTTCGGGACTGGTAGTTACAATGAGCAGTTCTTC. The rearrangement joins TRBV11-2 to TRBJ2-1; tentative D call: TRBD2 (6 bases). This CDR3 comprises 15 residues. V lost 3 bases and J lost 4, with 13 bases in between. CDR1 is SGHAT and CDR2 is FQNNGV in the germline V gene. The full variable domain, with the rest looked up from reference TRBV11-2 and TRBJ2-1, is EAGVAQSPRYKIIEKRQSVAFWCNPISGHATLYWYQQILGQGPKLLIQFQNNGVVDDSQLPKDRFSAERLKGVDSTLKIQPAKLEDSAVYLCASSFGTGSYNEQFFGPGTRLTVL.

This chain connects TRBV6-5 to TRBJ1-2, with 11 bases that match TRBD1. Per germline, CDR1 MNHEY and CDR2 SVGAGI. With 2 bases clipped from V and 4 bases from J, the junction kept 3 bases outside the gene matches. The CDR3 covers 15 residues. The DNA for the CDR3 is TGTGCCAGCAGTTACCGGGACAGGGGGTCCTATGGCTACACCTTC. Amino acids: CASSYRDRGSYGYTF.

The chain employs TRBV7-8 and TRBJ2-3; 11 positions match TRBD2. Germline CDR1 is SGHVS and CDR2 is FQNEAQ. The CDR3 loop spans 16 amino acids. J gave up 6 bases and V 1 base, and 6 bases lay outside the gene matches. CDR3 DNA sequence: TGTGCCAGCAGCTTAGGACTAGCGGGGACGGCTGATACGCAGTATTTT. It translates to CASSLGLAGTADTQYF.

J is TRBJ2-7 and V is TRBV7-6, with no clear D. Germline V gene lookup returns CDR1 SGHVS and CDR2 FNYEAQ. The CDR3 is 14 amino acids. V gave up 1 base and J gave up 6 bases, with 13 bases separating them. The CDR3 protein is CASSLDGFGREQYF. The CDR3 DNA follows: TGTGCCAGCAGCTTAGACGGCTTTGGGCGCGAGCAGTACTTC.

V usage is TRBV5-1 and J usage is TRBJ2-7; 15 nucleotides agree with TRBD2. From germline, CDR1 is SGHRS and CDR2 YFSETQ. The CDR3 spans 18 residues. V trimming: 6 bases; J trimming: 1 base; junction bases outside the gene matches: 11. The CDR3 spells CASKPGLAGGLLSYEQYF. CDR3 sequence (DNA): TGCGCCAGCAAACCGGGACTAGCGGGAGGCCTACTTTCCTACGAGCAGTACTTC. The full variable domain, in which reference TRBV5-1 and TRBJ2-7 provide the parts outside the CDR3, is KAGVTQTPRYLIKTRGQQVTLSCSPISGHRSVSWYQQTPGQGLQFLFEYFSETQRNKGNFPGRFSGRQFSNSRSEMNVSTLELGDSALYLCASKPGLAGGLLSYEQYFGPGTRLTVT.

The gene calls are TRBV2 and TRBJ2-3, with D possibly matching TRBD2 (6 bases). V was shortened by 7 bases and J by 3 bases, with 20 bases between the two germline ends. Germline assignment: CDR1 SNHLY and CDR2 FYNNEI. The CDR3 has 16 residues. The chain's CDR3 is CASTSVGRGMTDTQYF. CDR3 in DNA: TGTGCCAGCACCTCCGTGGGCCGGGGGATGACAGATACGCAGTATTTT.

The CDR3 DNA reads TGTGCCAGCAGCCAGCCGGGACAGGGCAATCAGCCCCAGCATTTT. Encoded protein: CASSQPGQGNQPQHF. This rearrangement joins TRBV11-1 to TRBJ1-5; 8 bases match TRBD1. The CDR3 extends over 15 amino acids. The germline V gene encodes CDR1 SGHAT and CDR2 FQDESV (reference sequence). V dropped 5 bases and J dropped 2; count of bases not matched to a gene: 5.

This chain joins TRBV6-6 and TRBJ2-3; 8 positions agree with TRBD2. The CDR3 is 16 amino acids. Germline V gene lookup returns CDR1 MNHNY and CDR2 SVGAGI (reference sequence). J gave up 5 bases and V 5 bases, and 12 bases lay outside the gene matches. CDR3 residues: CASSKGVASGLDTQYF. The CDR3 DNA follows: TGTGCCAGCAGTAAGGGAGTTGCTAGCGGGCTAGATACGCAGTATTTT.

The genes are TRBV5-1 and TRBJ2-7; D is ambiguous. V gave up 0 bases and J gave up 3 bases, with 10 bases separating them. Germline CDR1 and CDR2: SGHRS and YFSETQ. The CDR3 runs 14 residues. CDR3 DNA: TGCGCCAGCAGCTTGGGGCCCCCGGGCTACGAGCAGTACTTC. It is translated as CASSLGPPGYEQYF.